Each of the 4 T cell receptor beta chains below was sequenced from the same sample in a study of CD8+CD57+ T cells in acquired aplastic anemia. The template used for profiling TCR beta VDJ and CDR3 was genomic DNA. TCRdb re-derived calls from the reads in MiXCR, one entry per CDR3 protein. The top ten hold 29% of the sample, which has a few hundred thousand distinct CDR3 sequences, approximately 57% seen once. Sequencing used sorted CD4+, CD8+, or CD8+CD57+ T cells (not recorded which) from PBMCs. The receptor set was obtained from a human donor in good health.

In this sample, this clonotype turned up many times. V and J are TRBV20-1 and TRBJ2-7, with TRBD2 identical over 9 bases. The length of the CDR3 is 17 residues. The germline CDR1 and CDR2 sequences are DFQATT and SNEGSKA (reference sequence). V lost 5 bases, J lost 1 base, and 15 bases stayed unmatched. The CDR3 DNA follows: TGCAGTGCTGACATTAGCGGGGGAGGCCACCCTTCCTACGAGCAGTACTTC. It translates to CSADISGGGHPSYEQYF.

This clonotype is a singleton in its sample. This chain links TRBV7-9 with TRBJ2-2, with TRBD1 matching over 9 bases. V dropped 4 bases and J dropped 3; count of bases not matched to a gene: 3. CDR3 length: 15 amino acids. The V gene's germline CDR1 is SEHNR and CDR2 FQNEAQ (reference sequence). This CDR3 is CASSSGTGHTGELFF. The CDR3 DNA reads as TGTGCCAGCAGCTCGGGGACAGGGCACACCGGGGAGCTGTTTTTT.

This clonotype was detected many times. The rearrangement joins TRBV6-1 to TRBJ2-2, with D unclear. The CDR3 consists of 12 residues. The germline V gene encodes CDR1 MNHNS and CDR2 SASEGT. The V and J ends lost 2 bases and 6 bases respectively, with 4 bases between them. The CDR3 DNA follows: TGTGCCAGCAGTGAATACGCCGGGGAGCTGTTTTTT. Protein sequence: CASSEYAGELFF.

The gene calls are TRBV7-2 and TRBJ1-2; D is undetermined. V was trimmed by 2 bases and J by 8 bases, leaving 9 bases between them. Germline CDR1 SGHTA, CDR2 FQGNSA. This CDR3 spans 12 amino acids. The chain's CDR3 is CASSLIGPGYTF. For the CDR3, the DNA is TGTGCCAGCAGCTTAATAGGACCGGGCTACACCTTC.